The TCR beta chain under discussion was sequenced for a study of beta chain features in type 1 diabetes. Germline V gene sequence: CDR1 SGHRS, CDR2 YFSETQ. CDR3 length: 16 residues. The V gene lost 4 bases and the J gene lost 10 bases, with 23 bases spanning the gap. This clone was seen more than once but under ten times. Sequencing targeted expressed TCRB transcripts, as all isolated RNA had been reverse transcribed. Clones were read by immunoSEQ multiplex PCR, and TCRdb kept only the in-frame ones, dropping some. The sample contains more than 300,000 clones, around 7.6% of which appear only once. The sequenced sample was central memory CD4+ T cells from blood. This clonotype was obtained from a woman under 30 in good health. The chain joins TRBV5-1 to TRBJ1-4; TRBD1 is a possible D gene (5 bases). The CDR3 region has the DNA TGCGCCAGCAGCAATGGACATGCCTCCGGGTCTGGAAAACTGTTTTTT. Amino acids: CASSNGHASGSGKLFF.